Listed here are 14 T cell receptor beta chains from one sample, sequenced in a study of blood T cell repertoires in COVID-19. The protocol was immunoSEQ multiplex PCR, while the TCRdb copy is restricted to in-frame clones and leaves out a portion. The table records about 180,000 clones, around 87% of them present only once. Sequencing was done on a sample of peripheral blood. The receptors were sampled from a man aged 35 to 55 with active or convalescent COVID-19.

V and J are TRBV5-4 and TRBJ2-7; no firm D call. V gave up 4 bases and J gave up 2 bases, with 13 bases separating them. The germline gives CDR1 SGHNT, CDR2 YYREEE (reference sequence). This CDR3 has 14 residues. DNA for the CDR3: TGTGCCAGCAGCCGCGCCTCTTCCGCCTACGAGCAGTACTTC. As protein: CASSRASSAYEQYF.

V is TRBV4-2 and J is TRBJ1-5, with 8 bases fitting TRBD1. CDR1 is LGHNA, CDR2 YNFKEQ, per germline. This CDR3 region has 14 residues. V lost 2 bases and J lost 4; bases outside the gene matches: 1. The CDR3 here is CASSQRTGNQPQHF. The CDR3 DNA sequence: TGTGCCAGCAGCCAAAGGACAGGGAATCAGCCCCAGCATTTT.

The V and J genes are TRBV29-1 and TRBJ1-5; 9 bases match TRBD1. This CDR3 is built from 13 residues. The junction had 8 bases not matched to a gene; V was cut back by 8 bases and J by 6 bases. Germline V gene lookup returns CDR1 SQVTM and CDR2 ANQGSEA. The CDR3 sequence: CSTRTGEGQPQHF. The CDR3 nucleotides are TGCAGCACCCGGACAGGGGAGGGTCAGCCCCAGCATTTT.

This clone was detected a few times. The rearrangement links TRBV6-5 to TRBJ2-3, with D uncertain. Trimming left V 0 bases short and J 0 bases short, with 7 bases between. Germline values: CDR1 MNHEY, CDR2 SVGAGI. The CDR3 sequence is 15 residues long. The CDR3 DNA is TGTGCCAGCAGTTACTCGGGCAGTAGCACAGATACGCAGTATTTT. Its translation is CASSYSGSSTDTQYF.

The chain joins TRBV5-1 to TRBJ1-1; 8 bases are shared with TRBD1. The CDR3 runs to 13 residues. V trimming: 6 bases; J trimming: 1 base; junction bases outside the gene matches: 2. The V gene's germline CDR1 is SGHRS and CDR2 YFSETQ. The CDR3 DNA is TGCGCCAGCAAAACAGGGGGGAACACTGAAGCTTTCTTT. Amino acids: CASKTGGNTEAFF.

The CDR3 spells CASSPGLAVLPETQYF. CDR3 coding DNA: TGCGCCAGCAGCCCGGGACTAGCGGTCCTGCCAGAGACCCAGTACTTC. The chain couples TRBV4-3 to TRBJ2-5; 11 bases fit TRBD2. The CDR3 runs to 16 residues. After removal of 4 bases from V and 4 bases from J, the junction contained 8 bases not matched to a gene. Germline V CDR1 and CDR2: LGHNA, YSLEER.

The CDR3 DNA reads TGTGCCAGCAGCCAACAGCCAGGGGACTACGAGCAGTACTTC. This encodes CASSQQPGDYEQYF. The V and J genes are TRBV3-1 (or the pseudogene TRBV3-2) and TRBJ2-7; weak D call: TRBD1 (6 bases). Per germline, CDR1 LGHDT and CDR2 YNNKEL (reference sequence). V lost 2 bases, J lost 3 bases, and 11 bases lay in between. The CDR3 has 14 residues.

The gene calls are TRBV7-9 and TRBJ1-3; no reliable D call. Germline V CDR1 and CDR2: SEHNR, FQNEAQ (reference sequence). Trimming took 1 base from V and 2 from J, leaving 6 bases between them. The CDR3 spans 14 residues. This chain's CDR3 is CASSLGTPGNTIYF. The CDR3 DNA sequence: TGTGCCAGCAGCTTAGGGACTCCTGGAAACACCATATATTTT.

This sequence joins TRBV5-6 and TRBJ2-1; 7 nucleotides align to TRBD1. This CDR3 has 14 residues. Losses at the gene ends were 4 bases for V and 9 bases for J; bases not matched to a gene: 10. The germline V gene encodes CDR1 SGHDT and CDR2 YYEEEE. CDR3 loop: CASSTGTVGGEQFF. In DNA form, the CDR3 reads TGTGCCAGCAGCACCGGGACAGTAGGAGGTGAGCAGTTCTTC. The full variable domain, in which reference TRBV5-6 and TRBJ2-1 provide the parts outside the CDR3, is DAGVTQSPTHLIKTRGQQVTLRCSPKSGHDTVSWYQQALGQGPQFIFQYYEEEERQRGNFPDRFSGHQFPNYSSELNVNALLLGDSALYLCASSTGTVGGEQFFGPGTRLTVL.

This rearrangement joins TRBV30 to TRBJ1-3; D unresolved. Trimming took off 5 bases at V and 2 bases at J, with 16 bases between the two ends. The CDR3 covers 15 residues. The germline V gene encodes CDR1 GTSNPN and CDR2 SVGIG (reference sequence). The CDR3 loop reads CAWLKTGRAGNTIYF. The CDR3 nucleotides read TGTGCCTGGCTTAAAACCGGGAGAGCTGGAAACACCATATATTTT.

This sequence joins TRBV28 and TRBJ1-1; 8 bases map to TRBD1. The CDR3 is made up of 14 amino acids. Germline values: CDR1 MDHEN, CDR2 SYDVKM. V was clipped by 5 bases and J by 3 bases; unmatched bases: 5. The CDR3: CASSPGGRYTEAFF. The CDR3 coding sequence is TGTGCCAGCAGTCCAGGGGGCAGGTACACTGAAGCTTTCTTT.

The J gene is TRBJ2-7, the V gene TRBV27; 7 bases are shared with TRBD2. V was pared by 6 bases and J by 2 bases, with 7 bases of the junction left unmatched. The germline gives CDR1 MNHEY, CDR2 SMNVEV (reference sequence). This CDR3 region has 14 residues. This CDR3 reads CASSGRYSPYEQYF. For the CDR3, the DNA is TGTGCCAGCAGCGGGAGGTACTCACCCTACGAGCAGTACTTC.

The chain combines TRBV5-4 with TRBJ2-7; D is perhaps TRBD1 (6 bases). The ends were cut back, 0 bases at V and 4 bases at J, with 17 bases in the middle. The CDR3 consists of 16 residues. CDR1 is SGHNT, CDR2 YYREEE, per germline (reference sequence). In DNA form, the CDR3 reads TGTGCCAGCAGCTTGGAGGTAGACAGGCCGGGGTACGAGCAGTACTTC. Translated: CASSLEVDRPGYEQYF.

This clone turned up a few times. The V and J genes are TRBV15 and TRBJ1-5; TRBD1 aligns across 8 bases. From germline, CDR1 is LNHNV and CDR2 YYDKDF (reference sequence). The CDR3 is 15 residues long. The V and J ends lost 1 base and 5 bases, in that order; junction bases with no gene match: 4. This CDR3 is CATSRGGQGHQPQHF. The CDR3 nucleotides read TGTGCCACCAGCAGAGGCGGACAGGGTCATCAGCCCCAGCATTTT.